Shown below are 17 T cell receptor beta chains from a single sample sequenced in a study of T cells expressing NK-cell markers. TCRdb processed the 5' RACE reads again and assigns one entry to each CDR3 protein, with no DNA. This listing includes tens of thousands of distinct CDR3 sequences. Sample: blood T cells: a sorted CD56 or NKG2C T cell subset, CD4+ or CD8+ T cells, or bulk PBMC T cells (not recorded which). These receptor sequences come from a woman aged 18-70 years in good health.

The V gene is TRBV21-1, the J gene TRBJ1-6. TRBV21-1 is annotated as a pseudogene. The CDR3 contains 15 residues. CDR3 amino acids: CASSEEPTLNSPLHF.

The rearrangement links TRBV29-1 to TRBJ2-1. Germline V gene sequence: CDR1 SQVTM, CDR2 ANQGSEA. The CDR3 runs 13 residues. The CDR3 loop reads CSVEDLVVNEQFF.

This sequence joins TRBV28 and TRBJ2-1; TCRdb outputs TRBD2, but without DNA this stays unchecked. The CDR3 contains 16 residues. Germline CDR1 reads MDHEN; CDR2 reads SYDVKM. CDR3: CASSLSLAGSPDEQFF.

The J gene is TRBJ2-2, the V gene TRBV20-1; TCRdb returns TRBD2, unconfirmable since there is no DNA. The CDR3 length is 16 residues. Germline assignment: CDR1 DFQATT and CDR2 SNEGSKA (reference sequence). The CDR3 region is CSARDDGLTNTGELFF.

This chain connects TRBV5-1 to TRBJ2-7; the D gene TCRdb calls, TRBD2, cannot be checked with no DNA. The V gene's germline CDR1 is SGHRS and CDR2 YFSETQ. The length of the CDR3 is 15 residues. CDR3 loop: CASSLAGRAVNEQYF.

The chain carries TRBV7-9 and TRBJ2-7; as DNA is missing, the TRBD1 call by TCRdb cannot be tested. The CDR3 extends over 16 amino acids. CDR1 SEHNR and CDR2 FQNEAQ come from the germline V gene (reference sequence). The CDR3 here is CASSLNFAGQGYEQYF.

This chain connects TRBV2 to TRBJ1-1; the TCRdb call, TRBD1, lacks DNA for checking. Germline loops: CDR1 SNHLY, CDR2 FYNNEI. The CDR3 covers 17 residues. The CDR3 is CASTPPIRRTAHTEAFF.

This sequence joins TRBV7-8 and TRBJ2-3; no DNA is available, so the TRBD1 call from TCRdb remains unchecked. The CDR3 covers 15 residues. Germline values: CDR1 SGHVS, CDR2 FQNEAQ. The CDR3 region is CASTNKRTSTDTQYF.

This chain links TRBV29-1 with TRBJ1-2; TCRdb selects TRBD1, and the lack of DNA leaves this call unchecked. The CDR3 is 11 amino acids. Germline values: CDR1 SQVTM, CDR2 ANQGSEA. The CDR3 sequence is CSVERGEGYTF.

The rearrangement uses TRBV12-3 or TRBV12-4 and TRBJ2-7; TCRdb lists TRBD2, though no DNA is available to test this call. There are 13 residues in the CDR3. CDR3 in amino acids: CASGPTLAYEQYF.

The chain recombines TRBV12-3 or TRBV12-4 with TRBJ1-5. The CDR3 contains 14 residues. CDR3 sequence: CASSLVGFNQPQHF.

The gene calls are TRBV4-2 and TRBJ2-2; TCRdb returns TRBD2, unconfirmable since there is no DNA. From germline, CDR1 is LGHNA and CDR2 YNFKEQ. The CDR3 consists of 18 residues. Here the CDR3 reads CASSHRGSGGINTGELFF.

This chain links TRBV4-1 with TRBJ1-2; TCRdb's D call of TRBD1 is untestable without DNA. This CDR3 spans 13 amino acids. The V gene's germline CDR1 is MGHRA and CDR2 YSYEKL. The CDR3 spells CASSQVGGYGYTF.

The rearrangement joins TRBV7-9 to TRBJ2-3; TCRdb designates TRBD1, a call that cannot be tested without DNA. The CDR3 runs 17 residues. The germline gives CDR1 SEHNR, CDR2 FQNEAQ (reference sequence). CDR3 amino acids: CASSLRFWTEDRGTQYF.

The chain carries TRBV25-1 and TRBJ2-2; TCRdb lists TRBD1, though no DNA is available to test this call. Germline lookup yields CDR1 MGHDK and CDR2 SYGVNS. This CDR3 is 15 amino acids long. CDR3 in amino acids: CASSVNKGASGELFF.

This chain joins TRBV30 and TRBJ2-7. Looked up from germline, CDR1 is GTSNPN and CDR2 is SVGIG (reference sequence). This CDR3 spans 12 amino acids. The CDR3 region is CAWGVVSYEQYF.

The chain uses TRBV7-7 and TRBJ2-7; the D call from TCRdb, TRBD2, cannot be confirmed without DNA. The germline V gene has CDR1 SSHAT and CDR2 FNYEAQ (reference sequence). The CDR3 has 13 residues. CDR3 amino acids: CASSLGPLYEQYF. The whole variable domain, filled in from reference TRBV7-7 and TRBJ2-7, reads GAGVSQSPRYKVTKRGQDVTLRCDPISSHATLYWYQQALGQGPEFLTYFNYEAQPDKSGLPSDRFSAERPEGSISTLTIQRTEQRDSAMYRCASSLGPLYEQYFGPGTRLTVT.